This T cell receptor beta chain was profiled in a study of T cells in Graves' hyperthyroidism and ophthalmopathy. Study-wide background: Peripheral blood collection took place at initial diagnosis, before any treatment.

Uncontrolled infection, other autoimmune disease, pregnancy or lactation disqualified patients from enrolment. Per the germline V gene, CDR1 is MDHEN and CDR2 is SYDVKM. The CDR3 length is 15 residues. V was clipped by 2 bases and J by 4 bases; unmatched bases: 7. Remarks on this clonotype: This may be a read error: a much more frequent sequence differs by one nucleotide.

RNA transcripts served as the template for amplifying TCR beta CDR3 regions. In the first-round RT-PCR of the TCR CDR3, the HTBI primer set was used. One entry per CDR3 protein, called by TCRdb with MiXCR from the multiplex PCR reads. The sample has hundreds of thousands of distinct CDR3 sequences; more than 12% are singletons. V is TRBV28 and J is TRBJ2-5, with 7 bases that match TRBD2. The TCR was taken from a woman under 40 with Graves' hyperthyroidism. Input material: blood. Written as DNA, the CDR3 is TGTGCCAGCAGTTTAATGGGGGGGTTTGGAGAGACCCAGTACTTC. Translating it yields CASSLMGGFGETQYF.